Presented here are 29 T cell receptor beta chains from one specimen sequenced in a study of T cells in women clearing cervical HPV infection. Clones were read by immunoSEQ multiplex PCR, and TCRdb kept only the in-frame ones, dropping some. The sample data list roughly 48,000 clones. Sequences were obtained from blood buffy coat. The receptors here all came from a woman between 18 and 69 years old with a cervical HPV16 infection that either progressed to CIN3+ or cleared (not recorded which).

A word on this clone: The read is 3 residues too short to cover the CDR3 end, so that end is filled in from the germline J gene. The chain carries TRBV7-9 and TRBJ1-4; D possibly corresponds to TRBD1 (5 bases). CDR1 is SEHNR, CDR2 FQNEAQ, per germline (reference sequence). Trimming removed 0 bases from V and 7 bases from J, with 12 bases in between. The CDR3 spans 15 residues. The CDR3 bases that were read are TGTGCCAGCAGCTTAGCGGGGGGTGACCTTGAAAAA. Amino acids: CASSLAGGDLEK. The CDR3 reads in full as CASSLAGGDLEKLFF.

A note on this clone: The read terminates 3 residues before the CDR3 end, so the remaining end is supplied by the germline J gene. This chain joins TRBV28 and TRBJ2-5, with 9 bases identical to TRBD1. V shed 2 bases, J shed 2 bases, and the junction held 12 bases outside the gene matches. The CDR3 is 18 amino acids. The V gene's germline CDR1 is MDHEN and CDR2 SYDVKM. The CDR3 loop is CASSLDGGTGWGQETQYF. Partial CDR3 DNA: TGTGCCAGCAGTTTAGACGGAGGGACAGGGTGGGGACAAGAGACC.

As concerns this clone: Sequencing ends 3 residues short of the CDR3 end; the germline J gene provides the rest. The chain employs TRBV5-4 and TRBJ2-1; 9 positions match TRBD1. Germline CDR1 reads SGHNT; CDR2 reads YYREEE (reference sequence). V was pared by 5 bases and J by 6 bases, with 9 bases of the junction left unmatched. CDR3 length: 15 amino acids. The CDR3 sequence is CASSTTGGRANEQFF. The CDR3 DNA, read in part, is TGTGCCAGCAGTACGACAGGGGGAAGGGCCAATGAG. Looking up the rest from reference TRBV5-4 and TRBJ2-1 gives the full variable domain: ETGVTQSPTHLIKTRGQQVTLRCSSQSGHNTVSWYQQALGQGPQFIFQYYREEENGRGNFPPRFSGLQFPNYSSELNVNALELDDSALYLCASSTTGGRANEQFFGPGTRLTVL.

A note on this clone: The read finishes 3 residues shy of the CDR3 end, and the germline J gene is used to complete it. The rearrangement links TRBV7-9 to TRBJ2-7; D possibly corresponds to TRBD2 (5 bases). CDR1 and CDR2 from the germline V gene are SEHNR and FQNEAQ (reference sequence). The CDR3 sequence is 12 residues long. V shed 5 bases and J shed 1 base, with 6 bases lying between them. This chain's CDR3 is CASSPGSYEQYF. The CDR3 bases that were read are TGTGCCAGCAGCCCGGGGTCCTACGAG.

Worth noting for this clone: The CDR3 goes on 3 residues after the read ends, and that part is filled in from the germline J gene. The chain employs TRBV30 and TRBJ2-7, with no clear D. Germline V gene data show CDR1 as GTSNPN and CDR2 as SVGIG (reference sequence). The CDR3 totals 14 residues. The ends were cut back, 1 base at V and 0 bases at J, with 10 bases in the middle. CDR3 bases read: TGTGCCTGGAGTGGTACAGCTCCCTCCTACGAG. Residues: CAWSGTAPSYE. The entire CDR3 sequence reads CAWSGTAPSYEQYF. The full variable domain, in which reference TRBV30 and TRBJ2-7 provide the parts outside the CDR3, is SQTIHQWPATLVQPVGSPLSLECTVEGTSNPNLYWYRQAAGRGLQLLFYSVGIGQISSEVPQNLSASRPQDRQFILSSKKLLLSDSGFYLCAWSGTAPSYEQYFGPGTRLTVT.

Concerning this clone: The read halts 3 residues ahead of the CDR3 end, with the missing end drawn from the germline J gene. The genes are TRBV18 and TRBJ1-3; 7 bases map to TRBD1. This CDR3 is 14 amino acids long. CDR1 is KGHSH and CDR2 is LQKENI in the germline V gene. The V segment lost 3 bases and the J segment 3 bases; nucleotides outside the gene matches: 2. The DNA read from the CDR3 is TGTGCCAGCTCACCGACAGGGTTTGGAAACACC. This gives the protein CASSPTGFGNT. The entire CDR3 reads CASSPTGFGNTIYF.

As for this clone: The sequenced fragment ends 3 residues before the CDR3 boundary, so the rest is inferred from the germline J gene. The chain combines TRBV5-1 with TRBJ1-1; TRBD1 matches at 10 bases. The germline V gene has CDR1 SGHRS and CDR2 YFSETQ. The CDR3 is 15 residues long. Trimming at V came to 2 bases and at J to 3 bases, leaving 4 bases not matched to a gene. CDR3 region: CASSLDRGRDTEAFF. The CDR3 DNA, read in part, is TGCGCCAGCAGCTTAGACAGGGGGCGCGACACTGAA.

The CDR3 sequence: CATSRDYRGYTDTQYF. The covered CDR3 bases are TGTGCCACCAGCAGAGACTACAGGGGTTACACAGATACG. This chain joins TRBV15 and TRBJ2-3; 7 positions match TRBD1. The read ends 3 residues early relative to the CDR3; the germline J gene fills the gap. Per the germline V gene, CDR1 is LNHNV and CDR2 is YYDKDF (reference sequence). J gave up 2 bases and V 0 bases, and 5 bases lay outside the gene matches. The CDR3 loop spans 16 amino acids.

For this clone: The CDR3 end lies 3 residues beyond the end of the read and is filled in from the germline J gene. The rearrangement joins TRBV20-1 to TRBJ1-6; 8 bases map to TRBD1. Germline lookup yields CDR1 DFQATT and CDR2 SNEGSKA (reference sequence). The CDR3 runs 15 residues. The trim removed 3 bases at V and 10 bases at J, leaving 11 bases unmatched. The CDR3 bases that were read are TGCAGTGCTAGTTACCTGGACAGGGTCGGGTCACCC. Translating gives CSASYLDRVGSP. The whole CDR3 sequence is CSASYLDRVGSPLHF.

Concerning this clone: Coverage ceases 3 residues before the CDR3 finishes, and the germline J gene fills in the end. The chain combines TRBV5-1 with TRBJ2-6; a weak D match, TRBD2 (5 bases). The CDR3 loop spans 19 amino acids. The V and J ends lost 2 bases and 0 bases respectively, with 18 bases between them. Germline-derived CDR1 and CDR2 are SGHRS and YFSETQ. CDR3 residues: CASSFRTTGEISGANVLTF. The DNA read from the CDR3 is TGCGCCAGCAGCTTCCGGACCACCGGGGAAATCTCTGGGGCCAACGTC.

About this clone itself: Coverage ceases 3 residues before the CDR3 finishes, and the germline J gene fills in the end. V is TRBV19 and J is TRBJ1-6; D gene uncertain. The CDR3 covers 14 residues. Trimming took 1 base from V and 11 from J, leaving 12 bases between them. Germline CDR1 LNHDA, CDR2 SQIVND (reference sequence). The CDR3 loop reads CASSIAGLVAPLHF. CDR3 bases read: TGTGCCAGTAGTATAGCAGGCCTTGTTGCACCC. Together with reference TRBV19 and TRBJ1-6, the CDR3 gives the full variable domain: DGGITQSPKYLFRKEGQNVTLSCEQNLNHDAMYWYRQDPGQGLRLIYYSQIVNDFQKGDIAEGYSVSREKKESFPLTVTSAQKNPTAFYLCASSIAGLVAPLHFGNGTRLTVT.

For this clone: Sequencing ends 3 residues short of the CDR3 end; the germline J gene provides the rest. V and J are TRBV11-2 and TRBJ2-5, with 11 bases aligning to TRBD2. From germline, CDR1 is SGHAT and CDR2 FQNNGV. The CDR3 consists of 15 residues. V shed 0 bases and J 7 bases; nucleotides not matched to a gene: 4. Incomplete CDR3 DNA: TGTGCCAGCAGCTTAGAGACTAGCGGGACGGGGACC. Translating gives CASSLETSGTGT. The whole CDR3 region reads CASSLETSGTGTQYF.

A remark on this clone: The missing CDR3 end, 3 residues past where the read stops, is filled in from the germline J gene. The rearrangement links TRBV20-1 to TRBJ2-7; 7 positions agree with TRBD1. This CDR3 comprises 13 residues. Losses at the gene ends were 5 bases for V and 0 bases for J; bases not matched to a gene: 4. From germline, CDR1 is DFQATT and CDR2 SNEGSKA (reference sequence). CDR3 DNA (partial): TGCAGTGCTGGACAGGTGATCTCCTACGAG. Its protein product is CSAGQVISYE. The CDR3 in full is CSAGQVISYEQYF.

CDR3 bases read: TGTGCCAGCTCACCATCACAGGGTGGGATTAGCAATCAGCCC. Protein: CASSPSQGGISNQP. The full-length CDR3 reads as CASSPSQGGISNQPQHF. The rearrangement uses TRBV18 and TRBJ1-5; weak D call: TRBD1 (6 bases). From the germline J gene comes the end of the CDR3, since the read stops 3 residues before it. In germline, CDR1 is KGHSH, CDR2 LQKENI. CDR3 length equals 17 residues. V was trimmed by 2 bases and J by 0 bases, leaving 14 bases between them.

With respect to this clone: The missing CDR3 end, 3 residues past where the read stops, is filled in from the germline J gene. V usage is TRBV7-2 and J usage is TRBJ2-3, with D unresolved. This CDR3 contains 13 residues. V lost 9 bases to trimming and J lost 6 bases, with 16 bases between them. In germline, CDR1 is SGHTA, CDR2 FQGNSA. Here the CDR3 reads CASKSGLEDTQYF. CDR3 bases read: TGTGCCAGTAAATCCGGGTTGGAGGATACG. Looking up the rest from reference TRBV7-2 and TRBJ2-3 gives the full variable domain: GAGVSQSPSNKVTEKGKDVELRCDPISGHTALYWYRQSLGQGLEFLIYFQGNSAPDKSGLPSDRFSAERTGGSVSTLTIQRTQQEDSAVYLCASKSGLEDTQYFGPGTRLTVL.

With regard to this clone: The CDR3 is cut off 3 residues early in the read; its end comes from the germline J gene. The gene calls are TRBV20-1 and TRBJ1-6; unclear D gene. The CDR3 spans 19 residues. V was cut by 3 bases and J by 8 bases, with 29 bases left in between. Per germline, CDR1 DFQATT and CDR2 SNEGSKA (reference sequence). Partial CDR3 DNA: TGCAGTGCTAGTCGGGGTCTCGGGTCCAGGCTAAAAGGTGATTCACCC. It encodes CSASRGLGSRLKGDSP. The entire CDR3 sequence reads CSASRGLGSRLKGDSPLHF.

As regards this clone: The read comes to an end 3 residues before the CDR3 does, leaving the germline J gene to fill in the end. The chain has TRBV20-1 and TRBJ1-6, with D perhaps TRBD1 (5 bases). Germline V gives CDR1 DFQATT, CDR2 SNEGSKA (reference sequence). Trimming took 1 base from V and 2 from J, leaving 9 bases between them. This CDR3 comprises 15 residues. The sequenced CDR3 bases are TGCAGTGCTAGAGGGGAGGGGACCTATAATTCACCC. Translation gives CSARGEGTYNSP. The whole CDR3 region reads CSARGEGTYNSPLHF.

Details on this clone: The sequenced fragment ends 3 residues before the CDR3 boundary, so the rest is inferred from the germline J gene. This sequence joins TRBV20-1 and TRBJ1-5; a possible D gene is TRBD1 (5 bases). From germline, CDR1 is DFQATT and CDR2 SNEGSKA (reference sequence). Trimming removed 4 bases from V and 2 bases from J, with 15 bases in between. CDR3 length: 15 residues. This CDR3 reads CSAISGRTGNQPQHF. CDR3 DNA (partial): TGCAGTGCTATTTCAGGGCGCACTGGCAATCAGCCC.

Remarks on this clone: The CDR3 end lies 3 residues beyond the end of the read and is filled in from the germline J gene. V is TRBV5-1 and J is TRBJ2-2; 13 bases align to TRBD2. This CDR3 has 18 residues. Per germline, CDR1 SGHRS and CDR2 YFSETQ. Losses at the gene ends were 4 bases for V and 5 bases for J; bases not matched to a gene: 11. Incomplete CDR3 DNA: TGCGCCAGCAGCACCGGACTAGCGGGAGTATCGGGTACCGGGGAG. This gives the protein CASSTGLAGVSGTGE. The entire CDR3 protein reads CASSTGLAGVSGTGELFF. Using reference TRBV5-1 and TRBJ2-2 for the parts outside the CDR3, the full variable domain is KAGVTQTPRYLIKTRGQQVTLSCSPISGHRSVSWYQQTPGQGLQFLFEYFSETQRNKGNFPGRFSGRQFSNSRSEMNVSTLELGDSALYLCASSTGLAGVSGTGELFFGEGSRLTVL.

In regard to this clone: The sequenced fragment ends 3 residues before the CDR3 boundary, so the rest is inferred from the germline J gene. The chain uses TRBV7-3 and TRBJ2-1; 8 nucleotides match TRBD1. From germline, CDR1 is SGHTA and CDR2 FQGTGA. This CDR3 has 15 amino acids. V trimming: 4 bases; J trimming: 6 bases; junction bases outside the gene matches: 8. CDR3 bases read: TGTGCCAGCAGCTCGAAACGGACAGGGCTCAATGAG. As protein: CASSSKRTGLNE. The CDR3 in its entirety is CASSSKRTGLNEQFF.

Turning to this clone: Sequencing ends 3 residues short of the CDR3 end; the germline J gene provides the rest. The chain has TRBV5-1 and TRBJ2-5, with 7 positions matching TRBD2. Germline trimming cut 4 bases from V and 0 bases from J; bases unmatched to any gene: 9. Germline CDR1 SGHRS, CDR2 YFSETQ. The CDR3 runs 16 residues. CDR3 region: CASSRSGGGYQETQYF. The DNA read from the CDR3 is TGCGCCAGCAGCCGCTCTGGCGGGGGATACCAAGAGACC.

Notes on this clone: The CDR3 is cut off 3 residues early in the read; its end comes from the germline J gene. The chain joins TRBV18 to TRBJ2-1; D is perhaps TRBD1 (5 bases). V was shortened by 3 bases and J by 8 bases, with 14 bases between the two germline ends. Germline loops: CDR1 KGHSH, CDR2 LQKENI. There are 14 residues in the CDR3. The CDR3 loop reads CASSPLGALDEQFF. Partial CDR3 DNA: TGTGCCAGCTCACCTTTAGGGGCCCTGGATGAG.

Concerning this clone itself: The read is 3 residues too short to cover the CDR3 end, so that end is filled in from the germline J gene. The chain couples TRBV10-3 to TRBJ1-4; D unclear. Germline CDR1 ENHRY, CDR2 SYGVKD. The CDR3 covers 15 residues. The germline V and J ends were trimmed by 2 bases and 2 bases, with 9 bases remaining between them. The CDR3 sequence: CAISEKGGTNEKLFF. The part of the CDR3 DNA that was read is TGTGCCATCAGTGAGAAGGGTGGGACTAATGAAAAA.

CDR3 amino acids: CSVRQNPGEKLFF. CDR3 DNA, as far as it was read: TGCAGCGTACGACAGAACCCGGGTGAAAAA. The chain carries TRBV29-1 and TRBJ1-4; perhaps TRBD1 as D (5 bases). With the read ending 3 residues before the CDR3 end, the germline J gene is used to fill in that end. The germline V and J ends were trimmed by 6 bases and 7 bases, with 15 bases remaining between them. Germline CDR1 SQVTM, CDR2 ANQGSEA. CDR3 length: 13 amino acids.

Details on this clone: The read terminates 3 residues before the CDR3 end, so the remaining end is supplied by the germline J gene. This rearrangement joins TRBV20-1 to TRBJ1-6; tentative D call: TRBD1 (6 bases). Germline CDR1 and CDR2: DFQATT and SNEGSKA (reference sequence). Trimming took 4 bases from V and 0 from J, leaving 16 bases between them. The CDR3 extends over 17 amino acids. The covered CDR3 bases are TGCAGTGCTAATGTCCGACAGGTTAGCTCCTATAATTCACCC. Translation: CSANVRQVSSYNSP. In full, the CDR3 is CSANVRQVSSYNSPLHF.

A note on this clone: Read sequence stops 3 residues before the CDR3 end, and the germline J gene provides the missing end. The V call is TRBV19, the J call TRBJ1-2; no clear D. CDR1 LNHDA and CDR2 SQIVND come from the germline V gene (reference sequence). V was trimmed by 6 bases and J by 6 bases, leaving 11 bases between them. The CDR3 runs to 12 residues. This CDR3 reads CASRTAGNGYTF. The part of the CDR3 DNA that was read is TGTGCCAGTAGAACAGCGGGGAATGGC.

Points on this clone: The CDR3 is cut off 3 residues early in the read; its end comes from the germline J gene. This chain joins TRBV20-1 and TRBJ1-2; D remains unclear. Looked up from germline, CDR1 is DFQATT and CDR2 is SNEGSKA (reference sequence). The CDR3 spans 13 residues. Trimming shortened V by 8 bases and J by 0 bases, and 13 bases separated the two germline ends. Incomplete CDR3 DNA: TGCAGTACCTCCCAACTTTCTAACTATGGC. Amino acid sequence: CSTSQLSNYG. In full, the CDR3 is CSTSQLSNYGYTF.

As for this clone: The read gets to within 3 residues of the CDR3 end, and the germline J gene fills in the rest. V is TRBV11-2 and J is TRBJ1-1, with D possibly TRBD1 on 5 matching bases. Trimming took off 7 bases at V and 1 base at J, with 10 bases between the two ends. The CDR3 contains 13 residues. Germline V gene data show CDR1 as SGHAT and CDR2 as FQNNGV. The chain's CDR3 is CASKRGSNTEAFF. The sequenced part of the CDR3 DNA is TGTGCCAGCAAAAGGGGATCGAACACTGAA. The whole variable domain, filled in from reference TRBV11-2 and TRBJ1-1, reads EAGVAQSPRYKIIEKRQSVAFWCNPISGHATLYWYQQILGQGPKLLIQFQNNGVVDDSQLPKDRFSAERLKGVDSTLKIQPAKLEDSAVYLCASKRGSNTEAFFGQGTRLTVV.

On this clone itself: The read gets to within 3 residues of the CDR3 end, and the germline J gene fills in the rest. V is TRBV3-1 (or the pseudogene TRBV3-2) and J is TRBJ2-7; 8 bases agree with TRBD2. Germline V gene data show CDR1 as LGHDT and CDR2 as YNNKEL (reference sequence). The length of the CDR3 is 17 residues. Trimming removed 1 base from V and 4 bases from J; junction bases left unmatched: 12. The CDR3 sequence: CASSQAGGLGTNYEQYF. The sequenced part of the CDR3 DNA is TGTGCCAGCAGCCAAGCGGGGGGGCTCGGGACCAATTACGAG.